Listed here is a single T cell receptor (beta chain). CDR3 length: 13 amino acids. Germline assignment: CDR1 GTSNPN and CDR2 SVGIG (reference sequence). The V segment lost 8 bases and the J segment 10 bases; nucleotides outside the gene matches: 9. The sample comes from a study of CD8 T cells in Susac syndrome. With random hexamers, 0.5 to 1 ug RNA was reverse transcribed. One entry per CDR3 protein results from TCRdb running MiXCR on the immunoSEQ multiplex PCR reads. This sample has roughly 190,000 distinct CDR3 sequences, with about 94% found just once. Negative isolation was used for CD8+ and CD4+ T cells, and FACS enrichment was applied to TEMRA cells.

Sequencing was done on a sample of CD4+ T cells from PBMCs. V usage is TRBV30 and J usage is TRBJ2-1, with TRBD2 identical over 12 bases. This clonotype was obtained from a human donor in good health. Written as DNA, the CDR3 is TGTGCCCGTTCTAGCGGGAGGGCCCCCGAGCAGTTCTTC. Protein: CARSSGRAPEQFF. Together with reference TRBV30 and TRBJ2-1, the CDR3 gives the full variable domain: SQTIHQWPATLVQPVGSPLSLECTVEGTSNPNLYWYRQAAGRGLQLLFYSVGIGQISSEVPQNLSASRPQDRQFILSSKKLLLSDSGFYLCARSSGRAPEQFFGPGTRLTVL.